Shown below are 9 T cell receptor beta chains from a single sample sequenced in a study of T cell changes during pregnancy in multiple sclerosis. Sequenced by immunoSEQ multiplex PCR; TCRdb stores in-frame clones only, minus some. Here the sample spans some 89,000 clones, around 93% being singletons. Sample: peripheral blood, taken in the third trimester of pregnancy. The receptor source for this set is a female donor with multiple sclerosis, enrolled in a pregnancy study.

The CDR3 DNA sequence: TGTGCCAGCAGTGCAGGGGGACCCAATCAGCCCCAGCATTTT. Protein product: CASSAGGPNQPQHF. The rearrangement uses TRBV2 and TRBJ1-5; TRBD1 aligns across 7 bases. The V gene end was trimmed by 4 bases and the J gene end by 3 bases; junction bases not matched to a gene: 3. Germline V gives CDR1 SNHLY, CDR2 FYNNEI. The CDR3 has 14 residues.

The chain recombines TRBV4-1 with TRBJ2-1; D remains unclear. Germline V gene sequence: CDR1 MGHRA, CDR2 YSYEKL. Trimming shortened V by 0 bases and J by 10 bases, and 13 bases separated the two germline ends. This CDR3 is built from 14 residues. CDR3 loop: CASSQDRSPGEQFF. DNA of the CDR3: TGCGCCAGCAGCCAAGATAGGAGCCCCGGAGAGCAGTTCTTC.

This clone was counted once. The V and J genes are TRBV7-8 and TRBJ2-7, with TRBD1 identical over 10 bases. The germline V gene encodes CDR1 SGHVS and CDR2 FQNEAQ. This CDR3 contains 14 residues. The V gene end was trimmed by 4 bases and the J gene end by 7 bases; junction bases not matched to a gene: 7. This chain's CDR3 is CASSWRQGAWEQYF. In DNA, the CDR3 is TGTGCCAGCAGCTGGAGACAGGGGGCCTGGGAGCAGTACTTC.

This clone was seen just once. The chain couples TRBV7-3 to TRBJ2-5; 13 nucleotides match TRBD2. The germline gives CDR1 SGHTA, CDR2 FQGTGA. V was clipped by 5 bases and J by 7 bases; unmatched bases: 7. The CDR3 sequence is 15 residues long. The CDR3 DNA reads TGTGCCAGCAGCCAACTAGCGGGGGGGCCAGGGACCCAGTACTTC. Translated, it gives CASSQLAGGPGTQYF.

The gene calls are TRBV6-5 and TRBJ2-5; TRBD2 matches at 11 bases. Trimming took 6 bases from V and 5 from J; bases not matched to a gene: 5. The CDR3 consists of 14 residues. Germline V CDR1 and CDR2: MNHEY, SVGAGI. The CDR3 DNA reads TGTGCCAGCAGCCTACTAGCGGGGGTTGAGACCCAGTACTTC. Its translation is CASSLLAGVETQYF.

The rearrangement uses TRBV7-3 and TRBJ1-2; possibly TRBD1 for D (6 bases). Germline V gene lookup returns CDR1 SGHTA and CDR2 FQGTGA. V lost 4 bases to trimming and J lost 5 bases, with 11 bases between them. This CDR3 has 13 amino acids. The CDR3 loop is CASSSGQGYGYTF. DNA of the CDR3: TGTGCCAGCAGCTCGGGGCAGGGGTATGGCTACACCTTC.

The gene calls are TRBV5-1 and TRBJ2-3; 11 bases are shared with TRBD1. The length of the CDR3 is 17 residues. The V segment lost 0 bases and the J segment 4 bases; nucleotides outside the gene matches: 7. CDR1 is SGHRS and CDR2 is YFSETQ in the germline V gene. In DNA form, the CDR3 reads TGCGCCAGCAGCTTGGAATTAGGGACAGGGGGTTCAGATACGCAGTATTTT. Amino acids: CASSLELGTGGSDTQYF.

This clone has a single count. The V call is TRBV15, the J call TRBJ2-3; tentatively, D is TRBD1 (6 bases). This CDR3 contains 13 residues. Per germline, CDR1 LNHNV and CDR2 YYDKDF (reference sequence). The ends were cut back, 2 bases at V and 8 bases at J, with 11 bases in the middle. The CDR3 coding sequence is TGTGCCACCAGCAGATCAACAGGGAGTACGCAGTATTTT. Translating it yields CATSRSTGSTQYF.

V and J are TRBV11-3 and TRBJ2-7; TRBD2 is a possible D gene (5 bases). Trimming cost V 4 bases and J 5 bases, with 12 bases left between them. The CDR3 runs 13 residues. Germline V gene data show CDR1 as SGHNT and CDR2 as YENEEA. This CDR3 is CASSSRARDEQYF. The DNA of the CDR3 is TGTGCCAGCAGCTCGCGGGCACGGGACGAGCAGTACTTC.